The rows below give T cell receptor beta chains drawn from one sample of a study of regulatory T cells in long-lasting Graves disease. TCRdb reprocessed the multiplex PCR reads with MiXCR, giving one entry per CDR3 protein. The data show approximately 350,000 distinct CDR3 sequences, with approximately 15% seen just once and approximately 30% held by the top ten. The same data also contributed to another study, on T cells in Graves' hyperthyroidism and ophthalmopathy.

The sequencing used peripheral blood mononuclear cells (PBMCs), collected at new diagnosis, from a patient treated with antithyroid drugs. The receptors stem from a man aged 35-49 years with Graves disease. The CDR3 runs from the conserved cysteine through the conserved F or W. Each record gives: V gene, J gene, clone size, D gene, CDR3 length, CDR3 DNA, CDR3 protein. D genes are given only for firm matches. Where a row states a size, it is once, few, many or the class of an expanded clone; other rows omit it.

V: TRBV28; J: TRBJ2-3; size: many; D: TRBD1; length: 16; DNA: TGTGCCAGCAGTCTCTCCCACAGGGGCTTCGGTCATACGCAGTATTTT; CDR3: CASSLSHRGFGHTQYF
V: TRBV3-1; J: TRBJ2-5; size: many; D: TRBD2; length: 15; DNA: TGTGCCAGCACCTCATCTCCGGGAGGTTACGAGACCCAGTACTTC; CDR3: CASTSSPGGYETQYF
V: TRBV14; J: TRBJ1-1; size: many; D: -; length: 11; DNA: TGTGCCAGCAGCCAAGGGTCTCAAGCTTTCTTT; CDR3: CASSQGSQAFF
V: TRBV2; J: TRBJ2-7; size: many; D: -; length: 16; DNA: TGTGCCAGCAGTGAAGGCCTCATCGAGAGCTCCTACGAGCAGTACTTC; CDR3: CASSEGLIESSYEQYF
V: TRBV28; J: TRBJ2-3; size: -; D: TRBD2; length: 18; DNA: TGTGCCAGCACAAAGGACATCCTAGCGGGAGAAAGCACAGATACGCAGTATTTT; CDR3: CASTKDILAGESTDTQYF
V: TRBV6-5; J: TRBJ2-2; size: -; D: -; length: 13; DNA: TGTGCCAGCAGTTACTCCTTGAACGGGGAGCTGTTTTTT; CDR3: CASSYSLNGELFF
V: TRBV18; J: TRBJ1-1; size: many; D: -; length: 13; DNA: TGTGCCAGCTCACCACGAGGATTCGCTGAAGCTTTCTTT; CDR3: CASSPRGFAEAFF
V: TRBV28; J: TRBJ2-3; size: many; D: -; length: 12; DNA: TGTGCCAGCAGCCGGGGTATAGATACGCAGTATTTT; CDR3: CASSRGIDTQYF
V: TRBV5-1; J: TRBJ1-4; size: many; D: -; length: 16; DNA: TGCGCCAGCAGCTTGAGCAGGTCGGCAGGGGCTGAAAAACTGTTTTTT; CDR3: CASSLSRSAGAEKLFF
V: TRBV15; J: TRBJ2-7; size: -; D: -; length: 17; DNA: TGTGCCACCAGCAGAGGAGGCTGGGGACCCGAGCCCTACGAGCAGTACTTC; CDR3: CATSRGGWGPEPYEQYF
V: TRBV30; J: TRBJ2-3; size: many; D: -; length: 15; DNA: TGTGCCTGGAACAAGCAGGGGGGCCCAACAGATACGCAGTATTTT; CDR3: CAWNKQGGPTDTQYF
V: TRBV20-1; J: TRBJ2-7; size: many; D: TRBD1; length: 15; DNA: TGCAGTGCTAGCGAACCCGGGACAGGGTCCCACGAGCAGTACTTC; CDR3: CSASEPGTGSHEQYF
V: TRBV20-1; J: TRBJ2-2; size: many; D: TRBD1; length: 15; DNA: TGCAGTGCCAAATCGGACAGGGGCAACACCGGGGAGCTGTTTTTT; CDR3: CSAKSDRGNTGELFF
V: TRBV27; J: TRBJ1-6; size: many; D: -; length: 16; DNA: TGTGCCAGCAGTATGTTGGCTGCCGGTCGTAATTCACCCCTCCACTTT; CDR3: CASSMLAAGRNSPLHF
V: TRBV7-9; J: TRBJ1-6; size: many; D: -; length: 14; DNA: TGTGCCAGCAGCACCCGGGGTTGGAATTCACCCCTCCACTTT; CDR3: CASSTRGWNSPLHF
V: TRBV12-3/TRBV12-4; J: TRBJ1-2; size: once; D: -; length: 13; DNA: TGTGCCAGCAGCCCACGGGGTTTTGATGGCTACACCTTC; CDR3: CASSPRGFDGYTF
V: TRBV7-9; J: TRBJ2-2; size: -; D: -; length: 20; DNA: TGTGCCAGCAGCCCCTGGATCCTAGCGTCCGAAGGGACATGGAGCGGGGAGCTGTTTTTT; CDR3: CASSPWILASEGTWSGELFF
V: TRBV18; J: TRBJ2-1; size: few; D: -; length: 13; DNA: TGTGCCAGCTCACCACCGGGTCAAGGGAAGCAGTTCTTC; CDR3: CASSPPGQGKQFF
V: TRBV2; J: TRBJ2-7; size: -; D: -; length: 14; DNA: TGTGCCAGCAGTTTCGACAAGGACTCCTACGAGCAGTACTTC; CDR3: CASSFDKDSYEQYF
V: TRBV28; J: TRBJ1-1; size: many; D: -; length: 11; DNA: TGTGCCAGCAATCAAGGGACACAAGCTTTCTTT; CDR3: CASNQGTQAFF
V: TRBV12-3/TRBV12-4; J: TRBJ2-7; size: many; D: TRBD2; length: 17; DNA: TGTGCCAGCAGTACCCTGGAGGGGCGGGGGATTTCCTACGAGCAGTACTTC; CDR3: CASSTLEGRGISYEQYF
V: TRBV7-2; J: TRBJ1-1; size: many; D: -; length: 13; DNA: TGTGCCAGCAGCCTGAGGGTTGACACTGAAGCTTTCTTT; CDR3: CASSLRVDTEAFF
V: TRBV12-3/TRBV12-4; J: TRBJ1-1; size: many; D: -; length: 17; DNA: TGTGCCAGCAGTTTCTATCACAGTCCCTTTTTGAACACTGAAGCTTTCTTT; CDR3: CASSFYHSPFLNTEAFF
V: TRBV20-1; J: TRBJ2-1; size: -; D: TRBD1; length: 13; DNA: TGCAGTGCAGCTCAAACAGGGGCGGGTGAGCAGTTCTTC; CDR3: CSAAQTGAGEQFF
V: TRBV5-1; J: TRBJ2-7; size: -; D: -; length: 13; DNA: TGTGCCAGCAGCTTGGGTTCCGGGCGCGAGCAGTACTTC; CDR3: CASSLGSGREQYF
V: TRBV2; J: TRBJ1-6; size: many; D: -; length: 16; DNA: TGTGCCAGCCGAACGGGGAGATACTCCTATAATTCACCCCTCCACTTT; CDR3: CASRTGRYSYNSPLHF
V: TRBV6-2/TRBV6-3; J: TRBJ2-7; size: many; D: TRBD1; length: 14; DNA: TGTGCCAGCAGTTACGGGGACAGGTCAGGGTCGAAGTACTTC; CDR3: CASSYGDRSGSKYF
V: TRBV20-1; J: TRBJ1-1; size: -; D: -; length: 15; DNA: TGCAATGCTAGGACCCGGATGAGGGTGAACACTGAAGCTTTCTTT; CDR3: CNARTRMRVNTEAFF
V: TRBV30; J: TRBJ2-3; size: -; D: -; length: 16; DNA: TGTGCCTCCACCCCCCTCCGTGGCGGCTTCACAGATACGCAGTATTTT; CDR3: CASTPLRGGFTDTQYF
V: TRBV27; J: TRBJ2-7; size: many; D: -; length: 13; DNA: TGTGCCAGCAGTTTATCCAGCTCAATCGAGCAGTACTTC; CDR3: CASSLSSSIEQYF
V: TRBV20-1; J: TRBJ2-2; size: -; D: -; length: 15; DNA: TGCAGTGCTAGAATAATCAGGGGGAACACCGGGGAGCTGTTTTTT; CDR3: CSARIIRGNTGELFF
V: TRBV29-1; J: TRBJ1-1; size: few; D: -; length: 11; DNA: TGCGGGGTAGGGACGAACACTGAAGCTTTCTTT; CDR3: CGVGTNTEAFF
V: TRBV9; J: TRBJ2-6; size: -; D: TRBD1; length: 19; DNA: TGTGCCAGCAGCGTAGGAGGAAGGGCAGGGGGCTCTGGGGCCAACGTCCTGACTTTC; CDR3: CASSVGGRAGGSGANVLTF
V: TRBV5-5; J: TRBJ2-7; size: many; D: -; length: 12; DNA: TGTGCCAGCAGTCTCTCTAGGTACGAGCAGTACTTC; CDR3: CASSLSRYEQYF
V: TRBV27; J: TRBJ2-5; size: few; D: TRBD1; length: 15; DNA: TGTGCCAGCAGCCCCGGGACAGGGGACCAGGAGACCCAGTACTTC; CDR3: CASSPGTGDQETQYF
V: TRBV9; J: TRBJ1-1; size: few; D: TRBD1; length: 17; DNA: TGTGCCAGCAGCGCTGGGGGTCCGGGACAGGGGCGCACTGAAGCTTTCTTT; CDR3: CASSAGGPGQGRTEAFF
V: TRBV7-2; J: TRBJ2-5; size: many; D: TRBD1; length: 13; DNA: TGTGCCACAGGGGGATCTTTCCAAGAGACCCAGTACTTC; CDR3: CATGGSFQETQYF
V: TRBV28; J: TRBJ2-3; size: many; D: -; length: 17; DNA: TGTGCCAGCAGTCCGCACCCTGCGGGGGCCGAGCGGGATACGCAGTATTTT; CDR3: CASSPHPAGAERDTQYF
V: TRBV5-1; J: TRBJ2-5; size: few; D: TRBD1; length: 17; DNA: TGCGCCAGCAGCTCTCAGACAGGGCTAACATTCCAAGAGACCCAGTACTTC; CDR3: CASSSQTGLTFQETQYF
V: TRBV30; J: TRBJ2-3; size: many; D: -; length: 14; DNA: TGTGCCTGGAGTATCGGGGGATACACAGATACGCAGTATTTT; CDR3: CAWSIGGYTDTQYF
V: TRBV5-1; J: TRBJ2-7; size: -; D: TRBD1; length: 12; DNA: TGCGCCAGCAACCCCCCAGGGGGCGAGCAGTACTTC; CDR3: CASNPPGGEQYF
V: TRBV6-2/TRBV6-3; J: TRBJ1-1; size: many; D: -; length: 13; DNA: TGTGCCAGCAGCTCAATCTTTTCGATAGAAGCTTTCTTT; CDR3: CASSSIFSIEAFF
V: TRBV28; J: TRBJ1-1; size: many; D: -; length: 14; DNA: TGTGCCAGCACCTGGGCGCAGTTGAACACTGAAGCTTTCTTT; CDR3: CASTWAQLNTEAFF
V: TRBV6-2/TRBV6-3; J: TRBJ1-6; size: many; D: -; length: 13; DNA: TGTGCCAGCGGCGACGGAGCAGGCACACCCCTCCACTTT; CDR3: CASGDGAGTPLHF
V: TRBV11-2; J: TRBJ2-7; size: many; D: -; length: 19; DNA: TGTGCCAGCAGCTTAGATTTTAGGGTGTTGGGTTTTCTCCGCTACGAGCAGTACTTC; CDR3: CASSLDFRVLGFLRYEQYF
V: TRBV12-5; J: TRBJ1-5; size: few; D: -; length: 13; DNA: TGTGCTAGTGGGGGACTTAGCAATCAGCCCCAGCATTTT; CDR3: CASGGLSNQPQHF
V: TRBV6-7; J: TRBJ2-5; size: -; D: -; length: 14; DNA: TGTGCCAGCAGCCCGGTGGTCCCCCAAGAGACCCAGTACTTC; CDR3: CASSPVVPQETQYF
V: TRBV28; J: TRBJ2-5; size: -; D: TRBD1; length: 16; DNA: TGTGCCAGCAGCAGACGGACAGGGCCCGACCAAGAGACCCAGTACTTC; CDR3: CASSRRTGPDQETQYF
V: TRBV20-1; J: TRBJ2-5; size: few; D: TRBD2; length: 17; DNA: TGCAGTGCTAGAGATCGGAGAGGTAGCGGGGGCCAAGAGACCCAGTACTTC; CDR3: CSARDRRGSGGQETQYF
V: TRBV19; J: TRBJ2-7; size: -; D: -; length: 13; DNA: TGTGCCAGTAGTGCCCGAGTCTCCTACGAGCAGTACTTC; CDR3: CASSARVSYEQYF
V: TRBV27; J: TRBJ1-5; size: many; D: -; length: 13; DNA: TGTGCCAGCAGTCCCGGGGAGCGACAGCCCCAGCATTTT; CDR3: CASSPGERQPQHF
V: TRBV5-5; J: TRBJ2-2; size: -; D: TRBD1; length: 20; DNA: TGTGCCAGCAGCTTGGGCCGACAGGGCAATTCCCCCGCGAACACCGGGGAGCTGTTTTTT; CDR3: CASSLGRQGNSPANTGELFF
V: TRBV20-1; J: TRBJ1-2; size: many; D: TRBD1; length: 15; DNA: TGCAGTGCTAATACAGGGGGCGGGTGGTCCTATGGCTACACCTTC; CDR3: CSANTGGGWSYGYTF
V: TRBV3-1; J: TRBJ2-1; size: many; D: TRBD1; length: 13; DNA: TGTGCCAGCAGCCAAGATGGGACAGGTGAGCAGTTCTTC; CDR3: CASSQDGTGEQFF
V: TRBV4-1; J: TRBJ1-2; size: many; D: -; length: 14; DNA: TGCGCCAGCAGCCAAGATGGCAGCTACTATGGCTACACCTTC; CDR3: CASSQDGSYYGYTF
V: TRBV12-3/TRBV12-4; J: TRBJ2-7; size: many; D: -; length: 15; DNA: TGTGCCAGCAGCAGCCGGGACGGCCACTCCTACGAGCAGTACTTC; CDR3: CASSSRDGHSYEQYF
V: TRBV5-1; J: TRBJ1-5; size: many; D: TRBD1; length: 15; DNA: TGCGCCAGCAGCCCATCGACAGGGTACAATCAGCCCCAGCATTTT; CDR3: CASSPSTGYNQPQHF
V: TRBV30; J: TRBJ2-1; size: -; D: TRBD1; length: 14; DNA: TGTGCCTGGACAAGGACAGGGGGTTCGAATGAGCAGTTCTTC; CDR3: CAWTRTGGSNEQFF
V: TRBV20-1; J: TRBJ2-5; size: many; D: TRBD2; length: 13; DNA: TGCAGTGCTACCCGGGGGGAATATGAGACCCAGTACTTC; CDR3: CSATRGEYETQYF